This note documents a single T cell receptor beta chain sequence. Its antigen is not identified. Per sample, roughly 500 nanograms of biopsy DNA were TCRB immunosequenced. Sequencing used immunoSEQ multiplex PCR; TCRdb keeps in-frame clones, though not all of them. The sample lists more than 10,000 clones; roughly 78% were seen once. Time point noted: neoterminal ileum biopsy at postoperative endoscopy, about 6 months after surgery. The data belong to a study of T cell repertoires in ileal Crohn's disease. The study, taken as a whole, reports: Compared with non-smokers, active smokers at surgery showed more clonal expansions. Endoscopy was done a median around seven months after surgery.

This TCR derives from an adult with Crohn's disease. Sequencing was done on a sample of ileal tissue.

This chain's CDR3 is CATSRDRTAGNTIYF. The DNA of the CDR3 is TGTGCCACCAGCAGAGATAGGACAGCTGGAAACACCATATATTTT. The gene calls are TRBV15 and TRBJ1-3, with D possibly TRBD1 on 6 matching bases. Germline values: CDR1 LNHNV, CDR2 YYDKDF (reference sequence). This CDR3 spans 15 amino acids. V was cut by 0 bases and J by 2 bases, with 8 bases left in between. The full variable domain, rest sourced from reference TRBV15 and TRBJ1-3, is DAMVIQNPRYQVTQFGKPVTLSCSQTLNHNVMYWYQQKSSQAPKLLFHYYDKDFNNEADTPDNFQSRRPNTSFCFLDIRSPGLGDTAMYLCATSRDRTAGNTIYFGEGSWLTVV.